This is a list of T cell receptor beta chains from one sample in a study of cytomegalovirus exposure and HLA in healthy donors. TCRdb keeps only in-frame clones here, not all; method: immunoSEQ multiplex PCR. The data contain about 270,000 clones, 86% of them singletons. Sequencing was performed on PBMCs. The receptors were sampled from a man aged 35 to 55 in good health and CMV-seropositive. Each CDR3 is given with its conserved first and last residue. A D gene is named only where the DNA matches it firmly. Where a row states a size, it is once, few, many or the class of an expanded clone; other rows omit it.

v_gene	j_gene	abundance	d_gene	CDR3aa	CDR3nt
TRBV5-1	TRBJ1-1	-	TRBD1	CASSGRDRGQTEAFF	TGCGCCAGCAGCGGGCGGGACAGGGGGCAAACTGAAGCTTTCTTT
TRBV7-2	TRBJ1-5	-	-	CASSLQRDSNQPQHF	TGTGCCAGCAGCTTACAGCGAGATAGCAATCAGCCCCAGCATTTT
TRBV29-1	TRBJ1-1	-	-	CSVLPVMNTEAFF	TGCAGCGTTCTGCCAGTCATGAACACTGAAGCTTTCTTT
TRBV15	TRBJ2-1	-	-	CATSRGRGIVRGINEQFF	TGTGCCACCAGCAGAGGGAGAGGGATCGTACGGGGGATTAATGAGCAGTTCTTC
TRBV9	TRBJ2-6	few	-	CASSVTGNSPGANVLTF	TGTGCCAGCAGCGTAACAGGGAACAGCCCTGGGGCCAACGTCCTGACTTTC
TRBV11-2	TRBJ2-7	-	TRBD2	CASSLTSGPAYEQYF	TGTGCCAGCAGCTTGACTAGCGGGCCAGCCTACGAGCAGTACTTC
TRBV30	TRBJ1-4	-	TRBD1	CAWSATGQGNEKLFF	TGTGCCTGGAGTGCGACGGGACAGGGTAATGAAAAACTGTTTTTT
TRBV7-9	TRBJ2-7	-	TRBD2	CSSSVTSGRFYEQYF	TGTTCCAGCAGCGTGACTAGCGGGAGGTTCTACGAGCAGTACTTC
TRBV6-5	TRBJ2-1	-	TRBD1	CASSYSDRDTEQFF	TGTGCCAGCAGTTACTCCGACAGGGACACTGAGCAGTTCTTC
TRBV28	TRBJ1-6	-	-	CASRRGLADSPLHF	TGTGCCAGCAGGCGAGGACTGGCGGATTCACCCCTCCACTTT
TRBV27	TRBJ1-1	-	TRBD1	CASSLAGGWSTEAFF	TGTGCCAGCAGTTTAGCAGGGGGCTGGTCGACTGAAGCTTTCTTT
TRBV7-9	TRBJ2-7	-	TRBD1	CASSLEVRGEQYF	TGTGCCAGCAGCTTAGAGGTCAGGGGGGAGCAGTACTTC
TRBV5-1	TRBJ2-5	-	-	CASSLGFGETQYF	TGCGCCAGCAGCTTGGGCTTCGGGGAGACCCAGTACTTC
TRBV6-1	TRBJ1-2	-	TRBD1	CASSGDRGRYGYTF	TGTGCCAGCAGTGGGGACAGGGGGAGATATGGCTACACCTTC
TRBV5-8	TRBJ1-5	once	-	CASSVQGSNQPQHF	TGTGCCAGCAGCGTACAGGGCAGCAATCAGCCCCAGCATTTT
TRBV2	TRBJ2-5	-	TRBD2	CASDGEGYQETQYF	TGTGCCAGTGACGGGGAGGGATACCAAGAGACCCAGTACTTC
TRBV5-6	TRBJ1-2	-	TRBD1	CASSSTGINYGYTF	TGTGCCAGCAGCTCGACAGGGATTAACTATGGCTACACCTTC
TRBV27	TRBJ2-7	-	TRBD2	CASSPSGRGTTDEQYF	TGTGCCAGCAGCCCCAGTGGGAGGGGTACTACAGACGAGCAGTACTTC
TRBV6-6	TRBJ2-5	-	-	CASSSPGLLQETQYF	TGTGCCAGCAGTTCCCCGGGACTCCTCCAAGAGACCCAGTACTTC
TRBV7-3	TRBJ1-6	-	-	CASSLVGAGSPLHF	TGTGCCAGCAGCTTAGTAGGGGCAGGATCACCCCTCCACTTT
TRBV18	TRBJ2-1	-	TRBD2	CASSNSGTYNEQFF	TGTGCCAGCTCAAATAGCGGGACTTACAATGAGCAGTTCTTC
TRBV5-4	TRBJ2-5	once	-	CASSLLQETQYF	TGTGCCAGCAGCTTGCTCCAAGAGACCCAGTACTTC
TRBV15	TRBJ2-3	-	TRBD2	CATSREKASGRADADTQYF	TGTGCCACCAGCAGAGAGAAGGCTAGCGGGAGGGCCGACGCAGATACGCAGTATTTT
TRBV19	TRBJ2-2	-	-	CASNPSGGVGELFF	TGTGCCAGTAATCCGAGCGGCGGAGTCGGGGAGCTGTTTTTT
TRBV18	TRBJ1-1	-	TRBD1	CASSPAQGARTEAFF	TGTGCCAGCTCACCGGCCCAGGGGGCGCGCACTGAAGCTTTCTTT
TRBV5-4	TRBJ2-7	-	-	CASRPWTNYSYEQYF	TGTGCCAGCAGACCTTGGACTAACTATTCCTACGAGCAGTACTTC
TRBV7-8	TRBJ2-2	-	TRBD1	CASSSPRYAWDRGAGELFF	TGTGCCAGCAGCTCCCCTCGTTATGCCTGGGACAGGGGGGCCGGGGAGCTGTTTTTT
TRBV9	TRBJ1-2	-	TRBD1	CASSPRTGANYGYTF	TGTGCCAGCAGCCCCAGGACAGGGGCTAACTATGGCTACACCTTC
TRBV7-3	TRBJ2-3	-	-	CASSAVSTDTQYF	TGTGCCAGCAGCGCAGTCAGCACAGATACGCAGTATTTT
TRBV25-1	TRBJ2-3	few	TRBD2	CASSVSAGERDTQYF	TGTGCCAGCAGTGTCAGCGCGGGAGAAAGGGATACGCAGTATTTT
TRBV7-9	TRBJ1-3	few	-	CASSLTSTSGNTIYF	TGTGCCAGCAGCTTAACATCCACCTCTGGAAACACCATATATTTT
TRBV27	TRBJ2-1	-	TRBD2	CASSYQREGRNEQFF	TGTGCCAGCAGTTACCAGCGGGAGGGCCGGAATGAGCAGTTCTTC
TRBV29-1	TRBJ1-1	-	TRBD1	CSVEGTGREAFF	TGCAGCGTTGAGGGGACAGGGAGGGAAGCTTTCTTT
TRBV7-9	TRBJ2-1	once	TRBD1	CASSPWTGKDNEQFF	TGTGCCAGCAGCCCGTGGACAGGAAAAGACAATGAGCAGTTCTTC
TRBV16	TRBJ2-7	-	TRBD1	CASSDRDRAHEQYF	TGTGCCAGCAGCGACCGTGACAGGGCCCACGAGCAGTACTTC
TRBV5-4	TRBJ2-5	once	TRBD2	CASSYPTSGSAGETQYF	TGTGCCAGCAGCTACCCGACTAGCGGGAGCGCCGGGGAGACCCAGTACTTC
TRBV14	TRBJ2-2	once	-	CASTPGQRLNTGELFF	TGTGCCAGCACCCCTGGACAGAGACTAAACACCGGGGAGCTGTTTTTT
TRBV7-8	TRBJ2-2	-	-	CASSLPTGTLNTGELFF	TGTGCCAGCAGCTTACCCACTGGGACACTCAACACCGGGGAGCTGTTTTTT
TRBV6-5	TRBJ2-5	-	-	CASSYRRGRETQYF	TGTGCCAGCAGTTACCGAAGGGGCCGGGAGACCCAGTACTTC
TRBV2	TRBJ1-5	-	-	CASSEPVGDQPQHF	TGTGCCAGCAGTGAACCCGTAGGAGATCAGCCCCAGCATTTT
TRBV4-1	TRBJ1-1	-	-	CASSQGGSNTEAFF	TGCGCCAGCAGCCAAGGTGGCAGTAACACTGAAGCTTTCTTT
TRBV29-1	TRBJ2-1	-	TRBD2	CSVPSLRENEQFF	TGCAGCGTACCTAGCCTGCGGGAGAATGAGCAGTTCTTC
TRBV5-1	TRBJ1-1	once	-	CASRTKQSGNTEAFF	TGCGCCAGCAGGACTAAGCAATCGGGGAACACTGAAGCTTTCTTT
TRBV5-1	TRBJ2-7	-	TRBD2	CASSQTSGSSHEQYF	TGCGCCAGCAGCCAGACTAGCGGGAGTTCCCACGAGCAGTACTTC
TRBV27	TRBJ1-5	-	-	CASSLRSRNQPQHF	TGTGCCAGCAGTTTGCGGTCACGGAATCAGCCCCAGCATTTT
TRBV11-2	TRBJ1-1	-	TRBD1	CASSLPRDRAMNTEAFF	TGTGCCAGCAGCTTACCCCGGGACAGGGCAATGAACACTGAAGCTTTCTTT
TRBV5-4	TRBJ2-7	-	TRBD2	CASSRAGAYEQYF	TGTGCCAGCAGTCGGGCGGGAGCCTACGAGCAGTACTTC
TRBV5-4	TRBJ2-1	-	TRBD1	CASRLDRGSYNEQFF	TGTGCCAGCAGGTTAGACAGGGGCTCCTACAATGAGCAGTTCTTC
TRBV27	TRBJ2-1	-	TRBD2	CASSFLGLAGGRANEQFF	TGTGCCAGCAGTTTCCTGGGACTAGCGGGAGGGCGGGCCAATGAGCAGTTCTTC
TRBV19	TRBJ1-5	-	-	CASSYRQDNQPQHF	TGTGCCAGTAGCTATCGACAGGACAATCAGCCCCAGCATTTT
TRBV15	TRBJ1-1	-	TRBD1	CATSRARPGGMNTEAFF	TGTGCCACCAGCAGAGCTAGGCCAGGGGGGATGAACACTGAAGCTTTCTTT
TRBV7-9	TRBJ1-2	few	-	CASRGQNYGYTF	TGTGCCAGCAGGGGCCAGAACTATGGCTACACCTTC
TRBV7-3	TRBJ2-5	-	-	CASSLQYQETQYF	TGTGCCAGCAGCTTACAATACCAAGAGACCCAGTACTTC
TRBV19	TRBJ1-2	-	-	CASNPQGLGYGYTF	TGTGCCAGTAACCCACAGGGTCTGGGGTATGGCTACACCTTC
TRBV18	TRBJ1-2	-	-	CASSSTGDYGYTF	TGTGCCAGCTCATCGACAGGAGACTATGGCTACACCTTC
TRBV6-1	TRBJ1-2	-	-	CASSEPGRDYGYTF	TGTGCCAGCAGTGAACCAGGGAGGGACTATGGCTACACCTTC
TRBV5-1	TRBJ2-7	-	TRBD2	CASSLVLSGRDEQYF	TGCGCCAGCAGCTTGGTGCTTAGCGGGAGGGACGAGCAGTACTTC
TRBV19	TRBJ1-2	once	-	CASRPQAAVGGNYGYTF	TGTGCCAGTAGGCCGCAGGCGGCGGTGGGAGGTAACTATGGCTACACCTTC
TRBV4-1	TRBJ1-3	-	-	CASSQDRGNSGNTIYF	TGCGCCAGCAGCCAAGATCGCGGCAACTCTGGAAACACCATATATTTT
TRBV5-1	TRBJ2-7	-	TRBD1	CASSQRPGQGFDEQYF	TGCGCCAGCAGCCAACGGCCGGGACAGGGCTTTGACGAGCAGTACTTC